The T cell receptor beta chain under discussion was sequenced for a study of blood T cell repertoires in COVID-19. As for the study in general: Donors in the United States, Italy and Spain gave samples during acute or convalescent COVID-19. Sample material is recorded as cDNA or gDNA derived from T cells, B-cell-depleted T cells, or PBMCs.

Enrolment of Seattle patients took place during active infection, and they were followed longitudinally. The assay was immunoSEQ multiplex PCR, and TCRdb's table has in-frame clones only and misses some. Of roughly 150,000 clones in the sample, roughly 81% were seen once. CDR1 and CDR2 (germline): SGHRS, YFSETQ. V shed 2 bases and J 0 bases; nucleotides not matched to a gene: 12. The CDR3 is 20 residues long. The V call is TRBV5-1, the J call TRBJ2-2, with 11 positions matching TRBD2. The sample comprised peripheral blood. The TCR was taken from a woman over 75 with COVID-19, enrolled during active disease. The CDR3 protein is CASSLLTFGTSGANTGELFF. The DNA of the CDR3 is TGCGCCAGCAGCTTACTGACCTTCGGGACTAGCGGTGCGAACACCGGGGAGCTGTTTTTT.